This record looks at one T cell receptor (beta chain) sequence and its context. V lost 0 bases and J lost 7; bases outside the gene matches: 14. Per germline, CDR1 LGHNA and CDR2 YNFKEQ. This CDR3 is built from 18 residues. The data originate from a study of Ad26.COV2.S vaccination and SARS-CoV-2 variants. Indicated treatment: some 20 received Ad26.COV2.S at low or high dose, single or two shots; five or six received placebo; per-sample allocation not given. The samples date from day 63 after the first vaccine or placebo injection. Data came from immunoSEQ multiplex PCR; TCRdb stores just in-frame clones and leaves some out. This table has fewer than 400,000 clones, 80% to 90% appearing once.

The chain couples TRBV4-2 to TRBJ2-1; 8 bases agree with TRBD2. The clonotype originates from a person aged 18-60 years who received the Ad26.COV2.S COVID-19 vaccine or a placebo. Sequenced material: peripheral blood, taken in a trial of Ad26.COV2.S vaccine versus placebo. This CDR3 reads CASSQDSGGGDAENEQFF. CDR3 DNA: TGTGCCAGCAGCCAAGATTCCGGGGGGGGCGACGCTGAGAATGAGCAGTTCTTC.